This TCR beta chain was recovered during a study of blood T cell repertoires in COVID-19. On the study more broadly: T cells, B-cell-depleted T cells, or PBMCs supplied cDNA or gDNA.

CDR1 is LNHDA and CDR2 is SQIVND in the germline V gene (reference sequence). The CDR3 has 13 residues. J lost 6 bases, V lost 6 bases, and 4 bases had no gene match. Cohorts were determined from participant-reported clinical history. Here immunoSEQ multiplex PCR was the method, and the copy in TCRdb shows in-frame clones only, minus some. Among roughly 250,000 clones, around 90% were seen once, and the ten largest hold about 2.3%. This clonotype originated in a middle-aged woman with acute COVID-19. The rearrangement joins TRBV19 to TRBJ1-2; 10 bases map to TRBD1. The sequenced sample was PBMCs or T cells enriched from blood (not recorded which). The CDR3 is CASSRGTGDGYTF. The CDR3 DNA sequence: TGTGCCAGTAGCAGGGGGACAGGGGATGGCTACACCTTC. The whole variable domain, remainder taken from reference TRBV19 and TRBJ1-2, is DGGITQSPKYLFRKEGQNVTLSCEQNLNHDAMYWYRQDPGQGLRLIYYSQIVNDFQKGDIAEGYSVSREKKESFPLTVTSAQKNPTAFYLCASSRGTGDGYTFGSGTRLTVV.